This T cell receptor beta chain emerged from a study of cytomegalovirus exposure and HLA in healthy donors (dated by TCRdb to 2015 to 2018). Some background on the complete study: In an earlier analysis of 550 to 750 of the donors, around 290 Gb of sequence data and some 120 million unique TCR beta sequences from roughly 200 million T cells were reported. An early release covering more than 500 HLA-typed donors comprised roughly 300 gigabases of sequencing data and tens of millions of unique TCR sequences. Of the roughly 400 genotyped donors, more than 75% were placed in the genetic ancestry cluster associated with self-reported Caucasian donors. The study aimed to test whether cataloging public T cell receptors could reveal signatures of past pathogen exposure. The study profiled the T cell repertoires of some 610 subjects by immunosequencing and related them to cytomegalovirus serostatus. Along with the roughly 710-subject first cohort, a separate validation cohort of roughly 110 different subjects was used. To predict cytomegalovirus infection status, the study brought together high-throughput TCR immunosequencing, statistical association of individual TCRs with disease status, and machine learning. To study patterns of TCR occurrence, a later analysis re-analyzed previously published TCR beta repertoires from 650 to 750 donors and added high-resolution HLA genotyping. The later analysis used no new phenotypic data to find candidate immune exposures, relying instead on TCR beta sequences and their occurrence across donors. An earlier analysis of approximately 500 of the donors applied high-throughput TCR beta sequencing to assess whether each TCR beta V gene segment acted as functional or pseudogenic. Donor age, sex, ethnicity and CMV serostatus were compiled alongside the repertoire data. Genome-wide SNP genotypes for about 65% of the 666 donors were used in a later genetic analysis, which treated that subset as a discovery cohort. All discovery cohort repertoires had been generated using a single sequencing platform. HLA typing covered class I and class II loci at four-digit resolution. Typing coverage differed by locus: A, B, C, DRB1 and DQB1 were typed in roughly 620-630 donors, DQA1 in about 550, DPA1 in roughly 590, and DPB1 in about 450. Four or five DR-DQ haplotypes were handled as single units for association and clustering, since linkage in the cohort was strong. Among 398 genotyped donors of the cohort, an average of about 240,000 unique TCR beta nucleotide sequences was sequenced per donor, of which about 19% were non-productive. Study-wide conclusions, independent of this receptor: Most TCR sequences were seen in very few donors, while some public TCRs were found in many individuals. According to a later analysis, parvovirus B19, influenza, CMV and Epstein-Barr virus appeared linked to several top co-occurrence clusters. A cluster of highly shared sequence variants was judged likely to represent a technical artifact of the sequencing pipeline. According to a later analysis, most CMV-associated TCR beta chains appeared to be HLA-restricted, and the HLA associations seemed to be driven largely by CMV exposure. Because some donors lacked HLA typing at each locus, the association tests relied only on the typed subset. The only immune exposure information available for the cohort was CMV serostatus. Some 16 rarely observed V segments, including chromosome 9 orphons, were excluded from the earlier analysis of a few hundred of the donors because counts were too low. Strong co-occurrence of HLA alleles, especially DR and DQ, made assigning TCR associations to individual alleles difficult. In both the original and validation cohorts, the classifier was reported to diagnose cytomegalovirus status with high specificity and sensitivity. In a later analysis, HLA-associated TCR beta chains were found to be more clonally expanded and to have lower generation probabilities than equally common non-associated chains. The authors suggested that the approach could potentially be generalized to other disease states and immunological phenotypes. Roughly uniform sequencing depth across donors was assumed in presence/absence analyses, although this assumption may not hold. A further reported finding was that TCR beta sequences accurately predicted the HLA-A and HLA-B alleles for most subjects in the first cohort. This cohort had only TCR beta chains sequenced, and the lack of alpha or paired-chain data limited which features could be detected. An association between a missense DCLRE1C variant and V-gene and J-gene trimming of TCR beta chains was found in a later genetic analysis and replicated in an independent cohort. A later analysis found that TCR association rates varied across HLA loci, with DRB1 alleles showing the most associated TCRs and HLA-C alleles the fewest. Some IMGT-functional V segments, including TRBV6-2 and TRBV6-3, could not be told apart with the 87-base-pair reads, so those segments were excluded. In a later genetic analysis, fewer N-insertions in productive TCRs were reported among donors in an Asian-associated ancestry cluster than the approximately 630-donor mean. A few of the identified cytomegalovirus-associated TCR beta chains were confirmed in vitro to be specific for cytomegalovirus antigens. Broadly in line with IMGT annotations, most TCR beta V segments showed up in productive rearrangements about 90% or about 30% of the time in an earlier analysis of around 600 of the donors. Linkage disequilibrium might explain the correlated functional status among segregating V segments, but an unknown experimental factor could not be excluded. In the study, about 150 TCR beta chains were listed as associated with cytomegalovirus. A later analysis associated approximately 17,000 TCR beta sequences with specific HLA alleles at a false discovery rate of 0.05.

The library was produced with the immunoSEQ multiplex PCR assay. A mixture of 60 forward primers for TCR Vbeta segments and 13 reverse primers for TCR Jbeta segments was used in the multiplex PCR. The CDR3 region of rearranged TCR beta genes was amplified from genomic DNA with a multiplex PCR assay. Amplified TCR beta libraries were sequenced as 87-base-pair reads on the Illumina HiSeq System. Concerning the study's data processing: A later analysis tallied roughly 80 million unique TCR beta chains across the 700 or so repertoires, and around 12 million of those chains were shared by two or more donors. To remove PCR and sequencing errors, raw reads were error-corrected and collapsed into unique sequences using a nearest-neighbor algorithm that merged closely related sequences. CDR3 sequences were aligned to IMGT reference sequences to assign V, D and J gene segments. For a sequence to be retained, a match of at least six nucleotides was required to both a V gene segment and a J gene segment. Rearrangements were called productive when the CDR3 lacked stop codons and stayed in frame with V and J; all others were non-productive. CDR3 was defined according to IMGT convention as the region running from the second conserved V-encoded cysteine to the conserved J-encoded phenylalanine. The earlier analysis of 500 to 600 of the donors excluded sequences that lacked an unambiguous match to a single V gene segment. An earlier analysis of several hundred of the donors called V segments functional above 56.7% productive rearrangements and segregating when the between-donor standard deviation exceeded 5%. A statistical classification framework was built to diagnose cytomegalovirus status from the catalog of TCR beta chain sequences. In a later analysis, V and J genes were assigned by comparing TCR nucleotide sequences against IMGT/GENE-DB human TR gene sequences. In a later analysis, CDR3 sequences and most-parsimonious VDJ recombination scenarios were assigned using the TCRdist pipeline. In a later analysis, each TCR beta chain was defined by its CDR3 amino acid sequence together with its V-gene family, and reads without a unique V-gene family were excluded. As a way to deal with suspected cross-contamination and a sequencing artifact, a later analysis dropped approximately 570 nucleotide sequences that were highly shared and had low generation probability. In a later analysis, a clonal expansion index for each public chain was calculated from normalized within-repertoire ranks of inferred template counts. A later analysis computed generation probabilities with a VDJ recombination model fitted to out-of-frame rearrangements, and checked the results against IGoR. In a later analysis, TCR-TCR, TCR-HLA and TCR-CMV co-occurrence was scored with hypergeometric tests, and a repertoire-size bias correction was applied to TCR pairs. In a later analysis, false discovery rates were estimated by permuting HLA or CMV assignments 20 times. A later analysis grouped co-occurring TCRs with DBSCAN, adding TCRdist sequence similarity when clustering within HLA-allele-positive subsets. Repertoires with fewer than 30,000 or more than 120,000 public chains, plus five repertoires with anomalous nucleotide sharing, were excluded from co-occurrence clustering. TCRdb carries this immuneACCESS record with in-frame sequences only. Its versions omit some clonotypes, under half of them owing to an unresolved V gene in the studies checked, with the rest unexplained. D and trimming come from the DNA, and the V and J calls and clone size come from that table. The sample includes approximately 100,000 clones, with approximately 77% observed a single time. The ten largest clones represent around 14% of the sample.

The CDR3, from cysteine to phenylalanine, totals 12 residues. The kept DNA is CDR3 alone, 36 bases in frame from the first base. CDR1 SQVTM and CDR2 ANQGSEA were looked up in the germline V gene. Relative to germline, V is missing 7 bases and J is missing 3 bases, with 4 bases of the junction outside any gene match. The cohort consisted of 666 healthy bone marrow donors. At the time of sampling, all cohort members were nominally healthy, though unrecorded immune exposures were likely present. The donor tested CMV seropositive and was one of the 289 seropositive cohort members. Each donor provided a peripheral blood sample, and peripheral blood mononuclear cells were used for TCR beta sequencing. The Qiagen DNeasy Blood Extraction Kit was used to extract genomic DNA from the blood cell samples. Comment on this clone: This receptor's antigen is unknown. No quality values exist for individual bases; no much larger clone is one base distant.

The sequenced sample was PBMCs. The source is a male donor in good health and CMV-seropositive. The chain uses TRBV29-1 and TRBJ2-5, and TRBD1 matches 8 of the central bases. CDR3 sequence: CSAGQGKETQYF. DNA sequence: TGCAGCGCTGGACAGGGTAAAGAGACCCAGTACTTC.